This T cell receptor (beta chain) stems from a study of blood T cell repertoires in COVID-19 (dated by TCRdb to 2020 to 2021). For the wider study: Samples from collaborators originated in the United States, Italy and Spain and spanned both the acute and convalescent phases of COVID-19. Samples came from the ongoing ImmuneRACE study (first 160 participants) plus 1,254 subjects from 6 global collaborators. Sample metadata almost always included a de-identified subject ID, COVID-19 status, age in years and sex. Deeply sampled blood TCRbeta repertoires from subjects exposed to, actively infected with, or recovered from COVID-19 were included in the dataset. The material from the prospective study consisted of cDNA or gDNA derived from T cells, B-cell-depleted T cells, or PBMCs. The repertoires were released in a freely available public database meant as a resource for research on the immune response to SARS-CoV-2. HLA class I and class II types, where available, came from metadata supplied by the sample provider rather than from assay-based typing. What the work shows at the level of the full study, not this receptor alone: Clinical and demographic metadata were provided uncurated, with the amount varying by source and participant.

The collaborating institutions used their own protocols to collect whole blood in K2EDTA tubes. For TCRbeta analysis, collaborator samples were shipped as frozen whole blood, as isolated PBMCs, or as DNA extracted from either sample type. The table lists this clone with a count of one. Its antigen is unknown. No much larger clonotype is one base removed from it; base qualities were not supplied. TCRbeta CDR3 regions were amplified from genomic DNA using the immunoSEQ Assay, a bias-controlled multiplex PCR. The authors' pipeline ran thus. Within the assay, amplification of reference gene primers was used to estimate how many nucleated cells each sample contained. To quantify the absolute abundance of each unique TCRbeta CDR3 rearrangement, sequence reads were collapsed and filtered. Productive Simpson clonality was computed per sample as the square root of Simpson's diversity index over productive rearrangements. Not all clones reach the TCRdb copy of this immuneACCESS table, which keeps in-frame sequences only. Checked studies attribute under half of the gap to unresolved V genes and leave the rest unexplained. V and J calls and clone size are copied from that table; D and trimming were computed from the DNA. The sample profile shows approximately 240,000 clones; roughly 82% of them were found once. 4% to 6% of the sample lies in the top ten.

CDR3 length: 13 amino acids, cysteine to phenylalanine. Only the CDR3 portion is preserved as DNA: 39 bases, with reading frame beginning at the first base. Per the germline V gene, SGHRS is the CDR1 and YFSETQ is the CDR2. V loses 4 bases of germline sequence and J loses 1 base, and the interval between the two ends is 8 bases. The sequence came from an elderly woman with active or convalescent COVID-19. The sequence links TRBV5-1 to TRBJ2-5; the D gene is perhaps TRBD2, on 5 matching bases. The sequenced sample consisted of peripheral blood. The CDR3 region has the sequence CASSVDSQETQYF. The bases read TGCGCCAGCAGCGTGGACTCCCAAGAGACCCAGTACTTC.